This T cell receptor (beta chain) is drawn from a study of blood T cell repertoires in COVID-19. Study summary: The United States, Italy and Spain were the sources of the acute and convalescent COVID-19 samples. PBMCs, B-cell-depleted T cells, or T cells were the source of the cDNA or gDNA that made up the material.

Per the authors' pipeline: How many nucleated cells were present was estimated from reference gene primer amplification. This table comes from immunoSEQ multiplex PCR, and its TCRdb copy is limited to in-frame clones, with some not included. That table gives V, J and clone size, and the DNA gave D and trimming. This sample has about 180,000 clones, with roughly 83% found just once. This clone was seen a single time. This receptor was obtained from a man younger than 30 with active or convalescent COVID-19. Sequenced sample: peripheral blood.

In DNA, the CDR3 is TGTGCCAGCAGCCAAGAGGGACTAGCGGGGGGGGACTCCTACAATGAGCAGTTCTTC. This translates into CASSQEGLAGGDSYNEQFF. This chain uses TRBV3-1 (or the pseudogene TRBV3-2) with TRBJ2-1; 16 nucleotides agree with TRBD2. This CDR3 contains 19 residues. The V gene end was trimmed by 0 bases and the J gene end by 0 bases; junction bases not matched to a gene: 2. The germline V gene encodes CDR1 LGHDT and CDR2 YNNKEL (reference sequence).